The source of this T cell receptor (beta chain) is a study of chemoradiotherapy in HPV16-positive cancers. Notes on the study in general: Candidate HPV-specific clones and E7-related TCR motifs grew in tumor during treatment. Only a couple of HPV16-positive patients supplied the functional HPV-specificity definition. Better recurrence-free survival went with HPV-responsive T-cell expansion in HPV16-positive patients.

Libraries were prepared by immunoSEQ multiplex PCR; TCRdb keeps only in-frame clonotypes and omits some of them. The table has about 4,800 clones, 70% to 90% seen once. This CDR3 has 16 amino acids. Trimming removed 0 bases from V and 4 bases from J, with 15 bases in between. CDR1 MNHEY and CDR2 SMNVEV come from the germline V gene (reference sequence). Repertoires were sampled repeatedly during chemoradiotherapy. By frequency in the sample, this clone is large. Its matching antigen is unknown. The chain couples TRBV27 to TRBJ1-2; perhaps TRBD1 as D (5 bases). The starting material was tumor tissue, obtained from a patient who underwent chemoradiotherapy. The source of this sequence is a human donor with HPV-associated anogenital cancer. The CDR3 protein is CASSLSAGTLGYGYTF. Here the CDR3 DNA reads TGTGCCAGCAGTTTATCCGCAGGGACCTTAGGCTATGGCTACACCTTC.